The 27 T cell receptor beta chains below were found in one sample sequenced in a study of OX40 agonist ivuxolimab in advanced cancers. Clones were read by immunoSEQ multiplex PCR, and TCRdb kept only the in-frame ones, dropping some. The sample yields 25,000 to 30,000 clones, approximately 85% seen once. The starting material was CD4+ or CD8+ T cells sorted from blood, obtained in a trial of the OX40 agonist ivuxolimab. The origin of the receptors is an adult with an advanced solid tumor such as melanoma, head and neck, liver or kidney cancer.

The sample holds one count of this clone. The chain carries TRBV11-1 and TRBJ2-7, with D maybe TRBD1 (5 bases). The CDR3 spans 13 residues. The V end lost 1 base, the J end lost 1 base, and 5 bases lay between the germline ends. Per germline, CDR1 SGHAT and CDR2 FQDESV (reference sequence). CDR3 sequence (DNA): TGTGCCAGCAGCTTAGAGGGGTCCTACGAGCAGTACTTC. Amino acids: CASSLEGSYEQYF. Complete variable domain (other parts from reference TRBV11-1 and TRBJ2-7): EAEVAQSPRYKITEKSQAVAFWCDPISGHATLYWYRQILGQGPELLVQFQDESVVDDSQLPKDRFSAERLKGVDSTLKIQPAELGDSAMYLCASSLEGSYEQYFGPGTRLTVT.

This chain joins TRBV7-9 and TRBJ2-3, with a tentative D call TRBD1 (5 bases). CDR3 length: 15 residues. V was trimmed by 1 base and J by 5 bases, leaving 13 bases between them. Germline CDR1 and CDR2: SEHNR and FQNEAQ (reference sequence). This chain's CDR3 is CASSLVWFREDTQYF. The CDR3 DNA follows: TGTGCCAGCAGCTTAGTCTGGTTCAGGGAAGATACGCAGTATTTT. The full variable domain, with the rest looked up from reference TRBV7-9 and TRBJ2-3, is DTGVSQNPRHKITKRGQNVTFRCDPISEHNRLYWYRQTLGQGPEFLTYFQNEAQLEKSRLLSDRFSAERPKGSFSTLEIQRTEQGDSAMYLCASSLVWFREDTQYFGPGTRLTVL.

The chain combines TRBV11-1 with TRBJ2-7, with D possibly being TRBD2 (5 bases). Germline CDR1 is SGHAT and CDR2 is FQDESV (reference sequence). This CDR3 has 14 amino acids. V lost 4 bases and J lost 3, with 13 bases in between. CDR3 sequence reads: CASSSSGNHYEQYF. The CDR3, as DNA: TGTGCCAGCAGCTCATCCGGGAACCACTACGAGCAGTACTTC.

The CDR3 DNA sequence: TGTGCCTGGAGTGTAGGGGGCCTACTAGCTAGCTCTGGGGCCAACGTCCTGACTTTC. Translation gives CAWSVGGLLASSGANVLTF. This rearrangement joins TRBV30 to TRBJ2-6; D might be TRBD1 (7 bases). From germline, CDR1 is GTSNPN and CDR2 SVGIG (reference sequence). The CDR3 is 19 amino acids. Trimming removed 0 bases at V and 0 bases at J, with 18 bases between.

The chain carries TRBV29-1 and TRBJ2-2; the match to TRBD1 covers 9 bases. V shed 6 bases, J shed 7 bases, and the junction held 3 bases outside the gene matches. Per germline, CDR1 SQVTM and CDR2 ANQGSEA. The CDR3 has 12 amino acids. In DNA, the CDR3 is TGCAGCGTCACAGGGGGCATCGGGGAGCTGTTTTTT. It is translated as CSVTGGIGELFF.

CDR3 nucleotides: TGTGCCAGCAGTTTATTGGGGGGCACTGAAGCTTTCTTT. It codes for CASSLLGGTEAFF. The rearrangement joins TRBV27 to TRBJ1-1; the D gene is possibly TRBD1 (5 bases). This CDR3 contains 13 residues. The V gene's germline CDR1 is MNHEY and CDR2 SMNVEV (reference sequence). The ends were cut back, 1 base at V and 4 bases at J, with 7 bases in the middle.

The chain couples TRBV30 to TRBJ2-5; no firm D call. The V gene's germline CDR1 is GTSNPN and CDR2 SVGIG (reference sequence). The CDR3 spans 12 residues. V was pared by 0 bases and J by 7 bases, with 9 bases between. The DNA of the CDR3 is TGTGCCTGGAGTGTGATCCCCGGGACCCAGTACTTC. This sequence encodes CAWSVIPGTQYF.

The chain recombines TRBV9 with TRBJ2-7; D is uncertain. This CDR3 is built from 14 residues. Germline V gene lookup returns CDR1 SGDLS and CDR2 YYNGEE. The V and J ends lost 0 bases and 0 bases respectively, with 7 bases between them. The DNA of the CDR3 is TGTGCCAGCAGCGTAGGAGATGCCTCCTACGAGCAGTACTTC. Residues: CASSVGDASYEQYF.

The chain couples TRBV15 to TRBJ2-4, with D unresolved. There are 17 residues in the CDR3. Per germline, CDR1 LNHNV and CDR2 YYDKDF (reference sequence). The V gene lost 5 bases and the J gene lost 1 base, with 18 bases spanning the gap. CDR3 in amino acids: CATSGPDQNLAKNIQYF. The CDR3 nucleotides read TGTGCCACCAGCGGCCCGGACCAAAATTTGGCCAAAAACATTCAGTACTTC.

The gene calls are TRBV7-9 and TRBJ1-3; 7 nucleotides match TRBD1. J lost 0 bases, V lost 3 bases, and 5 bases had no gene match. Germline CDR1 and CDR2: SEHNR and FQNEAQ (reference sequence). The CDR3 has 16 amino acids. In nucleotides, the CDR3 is TGTGCCAGCAGCTTTGGGACAGCGAACTCTGGAAACACCATATATTTT. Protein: CASSFGTANSGNTIYF.

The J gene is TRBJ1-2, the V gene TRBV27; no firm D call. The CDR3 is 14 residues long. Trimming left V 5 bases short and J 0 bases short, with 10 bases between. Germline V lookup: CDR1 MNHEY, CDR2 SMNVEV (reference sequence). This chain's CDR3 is CASSVQNTNYGYTF. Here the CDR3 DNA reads TGTGCCAGCAGTGTTCAGAATACTAACTATGGCTACACCTTC.

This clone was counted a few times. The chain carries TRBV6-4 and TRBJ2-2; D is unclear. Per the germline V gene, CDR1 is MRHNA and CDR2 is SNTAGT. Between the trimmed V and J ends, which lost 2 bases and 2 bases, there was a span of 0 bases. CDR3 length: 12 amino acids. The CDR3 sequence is CASSDNTGELFF. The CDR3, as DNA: TGTGCCAGCAGTGACAACACCGGGGAGCTGTTTTTT.

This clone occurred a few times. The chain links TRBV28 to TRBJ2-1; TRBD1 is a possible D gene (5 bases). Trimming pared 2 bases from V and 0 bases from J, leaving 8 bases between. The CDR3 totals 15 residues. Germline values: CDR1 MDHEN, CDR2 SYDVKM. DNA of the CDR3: TGTGCCAGCAGTTTAGGGGCAATCTCCTACAATGAGCAGTTCTTC. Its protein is CASSLGAISYNEQFF.

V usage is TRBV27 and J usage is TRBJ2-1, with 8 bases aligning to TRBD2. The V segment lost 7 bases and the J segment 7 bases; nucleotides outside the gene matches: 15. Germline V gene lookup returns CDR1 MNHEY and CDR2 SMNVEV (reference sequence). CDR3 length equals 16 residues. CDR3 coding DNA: TGTGCCAGCAAGGAGGATCCGGGAGGGAGTCCGAATGAGCAGTTCTTC. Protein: CASKEDPGGSPNEQFF.

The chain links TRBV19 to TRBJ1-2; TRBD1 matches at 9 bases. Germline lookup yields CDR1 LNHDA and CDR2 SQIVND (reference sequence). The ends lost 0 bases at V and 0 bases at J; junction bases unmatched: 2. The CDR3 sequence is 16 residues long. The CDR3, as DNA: TGTGCCAGTAGTATAGAGGGACAGGGAGCTAACTATGGCTACACCTTC. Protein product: CASSIEGQGANYGYTF.

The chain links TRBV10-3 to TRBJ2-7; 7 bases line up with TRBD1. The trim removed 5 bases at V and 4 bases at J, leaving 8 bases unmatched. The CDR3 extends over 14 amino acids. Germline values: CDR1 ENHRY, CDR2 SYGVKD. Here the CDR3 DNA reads TGTGCCATCAGTTCCCCGGGACAGCAATACGAGCAGTACTTC. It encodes CAISSPGQQYEQYF.

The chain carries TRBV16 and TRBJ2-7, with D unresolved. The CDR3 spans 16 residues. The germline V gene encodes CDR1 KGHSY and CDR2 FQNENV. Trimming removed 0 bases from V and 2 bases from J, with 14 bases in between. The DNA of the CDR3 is TGTGCCAGCAGCCAATCTCCTCCTGGACGGACCTACGAGCAGTACTTC. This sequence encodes CASSQSPPGRTYEQYF.

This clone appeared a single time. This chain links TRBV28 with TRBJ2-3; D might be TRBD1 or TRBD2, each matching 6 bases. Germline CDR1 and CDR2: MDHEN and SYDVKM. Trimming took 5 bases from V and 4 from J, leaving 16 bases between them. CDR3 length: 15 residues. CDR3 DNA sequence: TGTGCCAGCAGTCCCCAGGGGATAGCGGCAGATACGCAGTATTTT. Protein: CASSPQGIAADTQYF. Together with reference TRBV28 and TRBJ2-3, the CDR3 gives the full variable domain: DVKVTQSSRYLVKRTGEKVFLECVQDMDHENMFWYRQDPGLGLRLIYFSYDVKMKEKGDIPEGYSVSREKKERFSLILESASTNQTSMYLCASSPQGIAADTQYFGPGTRLTVL.

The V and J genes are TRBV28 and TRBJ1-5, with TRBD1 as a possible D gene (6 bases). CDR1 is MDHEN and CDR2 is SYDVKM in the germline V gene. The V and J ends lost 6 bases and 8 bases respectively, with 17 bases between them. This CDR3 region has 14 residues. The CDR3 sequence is CASRPKGEAEPQHF. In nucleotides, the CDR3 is TGTGCCAGCAGACCCAAGGGGGAAGCAGAGCCCCAGCATTTT.

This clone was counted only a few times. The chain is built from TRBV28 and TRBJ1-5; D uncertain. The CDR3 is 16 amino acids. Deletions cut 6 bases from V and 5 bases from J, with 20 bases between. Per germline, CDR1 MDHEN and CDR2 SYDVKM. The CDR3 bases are TGTGCCAGCAGCCTCCAACTTATAGCCACATATCAGCCCCAGCATTTT. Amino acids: CASSLQLIATYQPQHF.

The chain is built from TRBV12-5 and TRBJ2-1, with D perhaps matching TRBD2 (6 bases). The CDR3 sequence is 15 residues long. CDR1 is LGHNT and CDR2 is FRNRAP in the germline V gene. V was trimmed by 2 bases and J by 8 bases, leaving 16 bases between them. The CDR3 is CASGLLAGGLDEQFF. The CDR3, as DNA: TGTGCTAGTGGTTTGCTAGCCGGAGGGTTGGATGAGCAGTTCTTC.

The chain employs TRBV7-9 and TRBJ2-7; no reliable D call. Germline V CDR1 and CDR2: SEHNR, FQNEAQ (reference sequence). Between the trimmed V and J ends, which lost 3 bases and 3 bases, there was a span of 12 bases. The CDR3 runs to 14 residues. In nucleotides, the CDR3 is TGTGCCAGCAGCTTTCTCGTGCCGAGCTACGAGCAGTACTTC. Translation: CASSFLVPSYEQYF.

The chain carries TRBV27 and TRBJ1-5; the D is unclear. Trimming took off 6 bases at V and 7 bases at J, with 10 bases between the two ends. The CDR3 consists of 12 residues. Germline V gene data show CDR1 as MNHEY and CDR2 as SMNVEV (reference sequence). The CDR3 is CASSFRGQPQHF. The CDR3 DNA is TGTGCCAGCAGCTTTCGTGGGCAGCCCCAGCATTTT.

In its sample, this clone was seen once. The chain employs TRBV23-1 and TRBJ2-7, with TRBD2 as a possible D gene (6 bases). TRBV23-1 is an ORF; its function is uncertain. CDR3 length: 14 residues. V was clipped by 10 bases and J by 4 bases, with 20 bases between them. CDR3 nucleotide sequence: TGCGCCATTCCCCACGGGGGTTTCCTTTACGAGCAGTACTTC. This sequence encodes CAIPHGGFLYEQYF.

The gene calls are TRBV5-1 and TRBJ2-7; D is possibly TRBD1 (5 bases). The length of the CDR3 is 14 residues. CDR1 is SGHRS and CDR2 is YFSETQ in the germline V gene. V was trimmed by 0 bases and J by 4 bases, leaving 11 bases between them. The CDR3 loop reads CASSLGRDGYEQYF. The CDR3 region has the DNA TGCGCCAGCAGCTTGGGCAGGGATGGTTACGAGCAGTACTTC.

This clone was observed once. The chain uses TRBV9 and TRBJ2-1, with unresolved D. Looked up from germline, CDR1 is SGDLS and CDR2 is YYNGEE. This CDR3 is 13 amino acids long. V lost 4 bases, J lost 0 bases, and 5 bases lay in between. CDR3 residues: CASSSSSYNEQFF. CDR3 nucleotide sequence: TGTGCCAGCAGCTCTAGCTCCTACAATGAGCAGTTCTTC.

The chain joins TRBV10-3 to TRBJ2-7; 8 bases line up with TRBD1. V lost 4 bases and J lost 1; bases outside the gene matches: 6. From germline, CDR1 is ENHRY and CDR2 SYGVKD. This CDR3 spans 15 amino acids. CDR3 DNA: TGTGCCATCAGTGTGTCTGGACAGGGTTCCTACGAGCAGTACTTC. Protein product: CAISVSGQGSYEQYF.